A single sample gave rise to the 28 T cell receptor beta chains below, sequenced in a study of blood T cell repertoires in COVID-19. Generated by immunoSEQ multiplex PCR, the TCRdb table keeps only in-frame clones and is missing some. The repertoire includes 150,000 to 200,000 clones, roughly 82% of them detected once, and roughly 11% sits in the top ten. Sequenced sample: PBMCs or T cells enriched from blood (not recorded which). These receptors came from a man aged 50 or older who had recovered from COVID-19.

This chain uses TRBV19 with TRBJ2-1; TRBD1 is a possible D gene (6 bases). The V gene's germline CDR1 is LNHDA and CDR2 SQIVND (reference sequence). Trimming removed 4 bases from V and 6 bases from J, with 13 bases in between. CDR3 size: 14 residues. The CDR3 sequence is CASSTGASSNEQFF. CDR3 coding DNA: TGTGCCAGTAGTACAGGGGCGAGCTCCAATGAGCAGTTCTTC.

V is TRBV7-9 and J is TRBJ1-5, with a possible D match to TRBD1 (5 bases). Per germline, CDR1 SEHNR and CDR2 FQNEAQ (reference sequence). V was shortened by 5 bases and J by 0 bases, with 8 bases between the two germline ends. The CDR3 totals 14 residues. CDR3 in amino acids: CASSIDSSNQPQHF. In nucleotides, the CDR3 is TGTGCCAGCAGCATTGACAGTAGCAATCAGCCCCAGCATTTT.

V gene TRBV5-5 combines with J gene TRBJ1-5; D ambiguous. Germline CDR1 reads SGHKS; CDR2 reads YYEKEE (reference sequence). This CDR3 is built from 17 residues. V lost 0 bases and J lost 1, with 14 bases in between. CDR3 nucleotides: TGTGCCAGCAGCTTGGAGGGAGGGTTTGGGAGCAATCAGCCCCAGCATTTT. Residues: CASSLEGGFGSNQPQHF. The full variable domain, rest sourced from reference TRBV5-5 and TRBJ1-5, is DAGVTQSPTHLIKTRGQQVTLRCSPISGHKSVSWYQQVLGQGPQFIFQYYEKEERGRGNFPDRFSARQFPNYSSELNVNALLLGDSALYLCASSLEGGFGSNQPQHFGDGTRLSIL.

This clone was seen a handful of times. The rearrangement uses TRBV30 and TRBJ2-1, with D perhaps matching TRBD1 (5 bases). From germline, CDR1 is GTSNPN and CDR2 SVGIG (reference sequence). V lost 2 bases, J lost 14 bases, and 16 bases lay in between. The CDR3 is 12 residues long. The DNA of the CDR3 is TGTGCCTGGAGTAGGGGCAGTGACGCTGAGTTCTTC. Translation: CAWSRGSDAEFF.

The J gene is TRBJ1-1, the V gene TRBV28; 7 nucleotides line up with TRBD1. Germline V gene data show CDR1 as MDHEN and CDR2 as SYDVKM. J gave up 4 bases and V 5 bases, and 7 bases lay outside the gene matches. The CDR3 totals 14 residues. CDR3 sequence: CASSTRTGATEAFF. CDR3 in DNA: TGTGCCAGCAGTACGAGGACAGGAGCCACTGAAGCTTTCTTT.

The chain recombines TRBV6-1 with TRBJ1-5; perhaps TRBD1 as D (5 bases). The CDR3 is made up of 13 amino acids. V was shortened by 3 bases and J by 7 bases, with 10 bases between the two germline ends. The germline gives CDR1 MNHNS, CDR2 SASEGT. CDR3 sequence reads: CASSDRVQQPQHF. In nucleotides, the CDR3 is TGTGCCAGCAGTGACAGGGTCCAACAGCCCCAGCATTTT.

In nucleotides, the CDR3 is TGTGCCAGTTCGGACAGGGGCACTGAAGCTTTCTTT. It specifies CASSDRGTEAFF. The chain is built from TRBV19 and TRBJ1-1, with 9 bases aligning to TRBD1. The CDR3 length is 12 residues. The V gene end was trimmed by 8 bases and the J gene end by 4 bases; junction bases not matched to a gene: 2. From germline, CDR1 is LNHDA and CDR2 SQIVND (reference sequence).

The genes are TRBV7-3 and TRBJ2-3; 8 positions match TRBD1. Germline V gene lookup returns CDR1 SGHTA and CDR2 FQGTGA. The trim removed 5 bases at V and 1 base at J, leaving 11 bases unmatched. The CDR3 extends over 17 amino acids. The CDR3 sequence is CASSLRRGPPGTDTQYF. CDR3 nucleotides: TGTGCCAGCAGCCTCCGCAGGGGGCCCCCAGGCACAGATACGCAGTATTTT. The full variable domain, completed using reference TRBV7-3 and TRBJ2-3, is GAGVSQTPSNKVTEKGKYVELRCDPISGHTALYWYRQSLGQGPEFLIYFQGTGAADDSGLPNDRFFAVRPEGSVSTLKIQRTERGDSAVYLCASSLRRGPPGTDTQYFGPGTRLTVL.

The chain links TRBV7-3 to TRBJ2-2; D gene unclear. The CDR3 runs to 16 residues. Trimming took 6 bases from V and 2 from J, leaving 16 bases between them. Germline-derived CDR1 and CDR2 are SGHTA and FQGTGA. The CDR3 is CASSPRAPDNTGELFF. The CDR3 DNA reads TGTGCCAGCAGTCCCCGAGCGCCGGATAACACCGGGGAGCTGTTTTTT.

The rearrangement uses TRBV7-6 and TRBJ1-4; D is unresolved. From germline, CDR1 is SGHVS and CDR2 FNYEAQ. Trimming stripped 1 base from V and 4 bases from J, with 7 bases between. CDR3 length equals 14 residues. CDR3 residues: CASSLGQYNEKLFF. DNA for the CDR3: TGTGCCAGCAGCTTAGGCCAGTATAATGAAAAACTGTTTTTT.

This clone came up a few times. The chain has TRBV19 and TRBJ2-1; TRBD1 matches 7 bases. This CDR3 is built from 14 residues. Per the germline V gene, CDR1 is LNHDA and CDR2 is SQIVND (reference sequence). V lost 9 bases and J lost 0; bases outside the gene matches: 5. For the CDR3, the DNA is TGTGCCAGCTCTGACAGGGCCTCCTACAATGAGCAGTTCTTC. It codes for CASSDRASYNEQFF.

The CDR3 DNA follows: TGTGCCAGCAGTTTGGCGGGTAGCCCAGATACGCAGTATTTT. Translation: CASSLAGSPDTQYF. The rearrangement links TRBV27 to TRBJ2-3; maybe TRBD2 (5 bases). Germline V CDR1 and CDR2: MNHEY, SMNVEV (reference sequence). V was pared by 3 bases and J by 4 bases, with 11 bases between. This CDR3 has 14 residues.

This chain joins TRBV11-2 and TRBJ2-7; the match to TRBD1 covers 9 bases. CDR3 length: 16 amino acids. The ends lost 6 bases at V and 1 base at J; junction bases unmatched: 10. The germline V gene encodes CDR1 SGHAT and CDR2 FQNNGV. The CDR3 reads CASRSRGTGFSYEQYF. The CDR3, as DNA: TGTGCCAGCAGGTCTCGGGGGACAGGGTTTTCCTACGAGCAGTACTTC.

A few counts support this clone. The V and J genes are TRBV19 and TRBJ2-5, with 10 bases matching TRBD2. Trimming took 11 bases from V and 4 from J; bases not matched to a gene: 19. This CDR3 region has 17 residues. Germline CDR1 is LNHDA and CDR2 is SQIVND (reference sequence). Written as DNA, the CDR3 is TGTGCCGCTGAAGGGGTGGTAGCGGGAGGTATGGGAGAGACCCAGTACTTC. This translates into CAAEGVVAGGMGETQYF. Supplemented by reference TRBV19 and TRBJ2-5, the full variable domain reads DGGITQSPKYLFRKEGQNVTLSCEQNLNHDAMYWYRQDPGQGLRLIYYSQIVNDFQKGDIAEGYSVSREKKESFPLTVTSAQKNPTAFYLCAAEGVVAGGMGETQYFGPGTRLLVL.

J is TRBJ2-5 and V is TRBV7-2; 7 nucleotides agree with TRBD2. The CDR3 has 16 residues. Germline CDR1 and CDR2: SGHTA and FQGNSA. After removal of 2 bases from V and 2 bases from J, the junction contained 8 bases not matched to a gene. The CDR3 DNA sequence: TGTGCCAGCAGCTTACCTAGCTGGGGGGGACAAGAGACCCAGTACTTC. Translation: CASSLPSWGGQETQYF.

The chain joins TRBV10-3 to TRBJ1-2; tentatively, D is TRBD1 (6 bases). The CDR3 has 13 residues. Germline CDR1 ENHRY, CDR2 SYGVKD. V lost 6 bases and J 1 base, leaving 9 bases between the germline ends. In DNA, the CDR3 is TGTGCCATCAGAGTACAGGGTAACTATGGCTACACCTTC. It translates to CAIRVQGNYGYTF.

This clone has more than one count but fewer than ten. The chain combines TRBV7-9 with TRBJ2-7; 9 positions agree with TRBD1. The CDR3 has 15 amino acids. V gave up 5 bases and J gave up 7 bases; unmatched junction bases: 12. Germline-derived CDR1 and CDR2 are SEHNR and FQNEAQ (reference sequence). CDR3 sequence (DNA): TGTGCCAGCAGCGTCTCCGGGACAGGGTGGAGGGAGCAGTACTTC. Protein: CASSVSGTGWREQYF. Using reference TRBV7-9 and TRBJ2-7 for the parts outside the CDR3, the full variable domain is DTGVSQNPRHKITKRGQNVTFRCDPISEHNRLYWYRQTLGQGPEFLTYFQNEAQLEKSRLLSDRFSAERPKGSFSTLEIQRTEQGDSAMYLCASSVSGTGWREQYFGPGTRLTVT.

V and J are TRBV4-2 and TRBJ1-2; 9 bases map to TRBD1. Germline CDR1 and CDR2: LGHNA and YNFKEQ. This CDR3 is built from 17 residues. The J segment lost 5 bases and the V segment lost 2 bases, leaving 12 bases of the junction unmatched. CDR3 sequence (DNA): TGTGCCAGCAGCCAAACCCCCGGGACAGGGACGTATTATGGCTACACCTTC. It yields the protein CASSQTPGTGTYYGYTF.

The sample holds one count of this clone. The rearrangement joins TRBV24-1 to TRBJ2-5, with a weak D call TRBD2 (6 bases). Trimming took 9 bases from V and 5 from J, leaving 18 bases between them. This CDR3 is 14 amino acids long. Germline V gene data show CDR1 as KGHDR and CDR2 as SFDVKD. CDR3 sequence (DNA): TGTGCCACCCACCCGGGAGTAGTAGGCGAGACCCAGTACTTC. Protein: CATHPGVVGETQYF.

This clone is a singleton in its sample. The rearrangement links TRBV28 to TRBJ2-5, with 7 bases lining up with TRBD1. This CDR3 has 13 residues. Germline V gene data show CDR1 as MDHEN and CDR2 as SYDVKM. V shed 6 bases, J shed 3 bases, and the junction held 4 bases outside the gene matches. In nucleotides, the CDR3 is TGTGCCAGCAGGGCACAGGGGAAAGAGACCCAGTACTTC. Translation gives CASRAQGKETQYF.

V and J are TRBV7-2 and TRBJ2-7, with D uncertain. V was cut by 1 base and J by 6 bases, with 13 bases left in between. Germline CDR1 reads SGHTA; CDR2 reads FQGNSA. The CDR3 totals 14 residues. CDR3 coding DNA: TGTGCCAGCAGCTTAGGTTCCAGGATCGGCGAGCAGTACTTC. Protein product: CASSLGSRIGEQYF.

The gene calls are TRBV4-1 and TRBJ2-1, with 7 bases aligning to TRBD2. Trimming cost V 1 base and J 3 bases; bases outside gene matches: 9. Germline V gives CDR1 MGHRA, CDR2 YSYEKL. CDR3 length: 17 amino acids. The CDR3 loop reads CASSQVLLGGGYNEQFF. The CDR3 nucleotides read TGCGCCAGCAGCCAAGTTCTACTTGGGGGGGGCTACAATGAGCAGTTCTTC.

The V and J genes are TRBV7-9 and TRBJ1-2; D not resolved. The CDR3 is 14 residues long. Germline loops: CDR1 SEHNR, CDR2 FQNEAQ (reference sequence). V dropped 1 base and J dropped 7 bases, with 13 bases sitting between them. The chain's CDR3 is CASSLVAGSGGYTF. In DNA, the CDR3 is TGTGCCAGCAGCTTAGTAGCGGGGTCTGGTGGCTACACCTTC. Combining the CDR3 with reference TRBV7-9 and TRBJ1-2 gives the whole variable domain DTGVSQNPRHKITKRGQNVTFRCDPISEHNRLYWYRQTLGQGPEFLTYFQNEAQLEKSRLLSDRFSAERPKGSFSTLEIQRTEQGDSAMYLCASSLVAGSGGYTFGSGTRLTVV.

The genes are TRBV7-9 and TRBJ1-2; 7 nucleotides match TRBD1. CDR1 and CDR2 from the germline V gene are SEHNR and FQNEAQ (reference sequence). There are 15 residues in the CDR3. Trimming took 5 bases from V and 8 from J; bases not matched to a gene: 14. In nucleotides, the CDR3 is TGTGCCAGCAGCAGCTATACCGAGGGGGCGCGCGGCTACACCTTC. The encoded protein is CASSSYTEGARGYTF. The full variable domain, completed using reference TRBV7-9 and TRBJ1-2, is DTGVSQNPRHKITKRGQNVTFRCDPISEHNRLYWYRQTLGQGPEFLTYFQNEAQLEKSRLLSDRFSAERPKGSFSTLEIQRTEQGDSAMYLCASSSYTEGARGYTFGSGTRLTVV.

V is TRBV7-2 and J is TRBJ2-5, with D possibly TRBD1 on 6 matching bases. The CDR3 covers 12 residues. Trimming removed 3 bases at V and 10 bases at J, with 12 bases between. Germline CDR1 is SGHTA and CDR2 is FQGNSA. In DNA, the CDR3 is TGTGCCAGCAGCTTGGACAGTTACTACCAGTACTTC. Translation gives CASSLDSYYQYF.

The sample holds a few counts of this clone. The chain couples TRBV3-1 (or the pseudogene TRBV3-2) to TRBJ1-2; D ambiguous. V was pared by 1 base and J by 8 bases, with 11 bases between. The CDR3 contains 13 residues. Germline V CDR1 and CDR2: LGHDT, YNNKEL (reference sequence). In nucleotides, the CDR3 is TGTGCCAGCAGCCAAGTCCGTGTCGGGGGCTACACCTTC. Translating it yields CASSQVRVGGYTF.

The chain links TRBV29-1 to TRBJ2-7, with D possibly being TRBD1 (6 bases). The CDR3 spans 15 residues. V lost 6 bases and J 2 bases, leaving 20 bases between the germline ends. Germline lookup yields CDR1 SQVTM and CDR2 ANQGSEA. The CDR3 here is CSVRTPQGNTYEQYF. The CDR3, as DNA: TGCAGCGTCCGGACCCCCCAGGGGAATACCTACGAGCAGTACTTC.

This rearrangement joins TRBV19 to TRBJ1-2; 8 bases line up with TRBD1. V lost 4 bases and J lost 8; bases outside the gene matches: 12. CDR1 LNHDA and CDR2 SQIVND come from the germline V gene (reference sequence). The CDR3 is 15 amino acids. In DNA form, the CDR3 reads TGTGCCAGTAGTACCAACTCAGGGGGCCAGAGCGGCTACACCTTC. Its translation is CASSTNSGGQSGYTF.